These 8 T cell receptor beta chains came from one sample sequenced in a study of T-cell reconstitution after alpha-beta-depleted transplantation in children. Construction of the TCRbeta library involved unique molecular identifiers. TCRdb fed the PCR reads into MiXCR, producing one record per CDR3 protein. The profile shows about 300,000 distinct CDR3 sequences, 10% of them singletons. Sequences were derived from PBMCs, sampled before TCRalphabeta/CD19-depleted stem cell transplant. The receptors were gathered from a boy younger than two with acute myeloid leukemia, due to receive a stem cell transplant.

This clonotype was picked up a small number of times. CDR3: CASSRKIRTFYNEQFF. In nucleotides, the CDR3 is TGTGCCAGCAGTAGGAAGATCCGCACATTCTACAATGAGCAGTTCTTC. V gene TRBV6-1 combines with J gene TRBJ2-1; no firm D call. Trimming pared 5 bases from V and 3 bases from J, leaving 17 bases between. Germline V gene data show CDR1 as MNHNS and CDR2 as SASEGT. The CDR3 runs 16 residues.

J is TRBJ2-1 and V is TRBV7-2; D remains unclear. The CDR3 runs to 11 residues. CDR1 and CDR2 (germline): SGHTA, FQGNSA. V gave up 5 bases and J gave up 6 bases, with 5 bases separating them. The CDR3 nucleotides read TGTGCCAGCAGCGTATTCAATGAGCAGTTCTTC. Protein sequence: CASSVFNEQFF.

This clonotype has at least ten counts. The gene calls are TRBV5-6 and TRBJ2-4, with TRBD1 identical over 7 bases. Losses at the gene ends were 4 bases for V and 2 bases for J; bases not matched to a gene: 3. The germline gives CDR1 SGHDT, CDR2 YYEEEE. The CDR3 runs to 14 residues. The CDR3 DNA sequence: TGTGCCAGCAGCCGACAGGGCACCAAAAACATTCAGTACTTC. Translated, it gives CASSRQGTKNIQYF.

In this sample, this clonotype turned up a few times. The J gene is TRBJ2-3, the V gene TRBV20-1, with a tentative D call TRBD2 (6 bases). V shed 3 bases and J shed 4 bases, with 8 bases lying between them. CDR3 size: 12 residues. CDR1 and CDR2 from the germline V gene are DFQATT and SNEGSKA (reference sequence). In nucleotides, the CDR3 is TGCAGTGCTAGGTGGGGGGCAGATACGCAGTATTTT. Its translation: CSARWGADTQYF.

Only a few counts were recorded for this clonotype. The chain carries TRBV7-9 and TRBJ2-7; the match to TRBD1 covers 9 bases. This CDR3 contains 16 residues. With V trimmed by 5 bases and J by 3 bases, 11 bases remained unmatched. Germline V CDR1 and CDR2: SEHNR, FQNEAQ (reference sequence). CDR3 amino acids: CASSPTGQGNLYEQYF. In DNA, the CDR3 is TGTGCCAGCAGCCCCACTGGACAGGGGAACCTCTACGAGCAGTACTTC.

This clonotype was recorded at least ten times. V gene TRBV20-1 combines with J gene TRBJ2-2; 7 nucleotides agree with TRBD1. The CDR3 runs to 15 residues. The V segment lost 1 base and the J segment 1 base; nucleotides outside the gene matches: 3. The germline gives CDR1 DFQATT, CDR2 SNEGSKA (reference sequence). The DNA for the CDR3 is TGCAGTGCTAGAGGACAGGGACGGAACACCGGGGAGCTGTTTTTT. It codes for CSARGQGRNTGELFF.

This clonotype was seen repeatedly, ten times or more. The gene calls are TRBV5-6 and TRBJ2-3; possibly TRBD1 or TRBD2 for D (5 bases each). V shed 5 bases and J shed 7 bases, with 23 bases lying between them. The germline CDR1 and CDR2 sequences are SGHDT and YYEEEE. The CDR3 totals 16 residues. The CDR3 region is CASSHSQGMEENTQYF. For the CDR3, the DNA is TGTGCCAGCAGTCACTCTCAGGGTATGGAGGAGAATACGCAGTATTTT.

There are many counts of this clonotype. V is TRBV2 and J is TRBJ2-2; D unclear. Germline V gene lookup returns CDR1 SNHLY and CDR2 FYNNEI. The V end lost 3 bases, the J end lost 3 bases, and 17 bases lay between the germline ends. The CDR3 is 17 amino acids. The CDR3 spells CASSETEYGVDTGELFF. In DNA form, the CDR3 reads TGTGCCAGCAGTGAGACGGAATATGGGGTGGACACCGGGGAGCTGTTTTTT.